These 9 T cell receptor beta chains came from one sample sequenced in a study of cytomegalovirus exposure and HLA in healthy donors. PCR amplification relied on 60 Vbeta primers (plus 13 Jbeta primers). The method was immunoSEQ multiplex PCR; TCRdb's version includes in-frame clones alone and lacks a portion of them. The sample carries roughly 160,000 clones, approximately 88% recorded once. Source material: PBMCs. The receptors here all came from a boy younger than 10 in good health and CMV-seronegative.

This clone was picked up a small number of times. The chain employs TRBV6-5 and TRBJ1-6; weak D call: TRBD1 (5 bases). The CDR3 is 13 amino acids. The germline V gene has CDR1 MNHEY and CDR2 SVGAGI. V was clipped by 5 bases and J by 9 bases, with 11 bases between them. Here the CDR3 reads CASSEEGVSPLHF. Written as DNA, the CDR3 is TGTGCCAGCAGTGAAGAAGGGGTTTCACCCCTCCACTTT.

The count of this clone is one. V is TRBV6-1 and J is TRBJ2-7, with D perhaps being TRBD1 or TRBD2 (5 bases each). The CDR3 has 15 residues. V lost 0 bases to trimming and J lost 7 bases, with 16 bases between them. CDR1 is MNHNS, CDR2 SASEGT, per germline. The CDR3 sequence is CASSEATAGWGEQYV. The CDR3 DNA sequence: TGTGCCAGCAGTGAAGCGACGGCAGGGTGGGGGGAGCAGTACGTC.

The chain recombines TRBV7-9 with TRBJ2-3, with D tentatively TRBD1 (5 bases). V was pared by 5 bases and J by 4 bases, with 25 bases between. Per germline, CDR1 SEHNR and CDR2 FQNEAQ (reference sequence). This CDR3 has 18 amino acids. The CDR3 nucleotides read TGTGCCAGCAGCCCAGATCTAGACGGAACAGGTTCGGCAGATACGCAGTATTTT. Translating it yields CASSPDLDGTGSADTQYF.

V usage is TRBV6-1 and J usage is TRBJ2-3; possible D gene TRBD2, 5 bases. Trimming removed 3 bases at V and 0 bases at J, with 19 bases between. The germline V gene has CDR1 MNHNS and CDR2 SASEGT. The CDR3 consists of 18 residues. CDR3 coding DNA: TGTGCCAGCAGTGAGTCCTCAAGCTACGGGGTTAGCACAGATACGCAGTATTTT. As protein: CASSESSSYGVSTDTQYF.

V usage is TRBV13 and J usage is TRBJ2-3; 14 positions agree with TRBD2. The CDR3 runs to 15 residues. From germline, CDR1 is PRHDT and CDR2 FYEKMQ (reference sequence). V trimming: 4 bases; J trimming: 5 bases; junction bases outside the gene matches: 2. The CDR3 protein is CASSSGTSGRDTQYF. CDR3 sequence (DNA): TGTGCCAGCAGCTCCGGGACTAGCGGGAGAGATACGCAGTATTTT.

The CDR3 loop reads CASSQQARTSGMTDTQYF. The CDR3 coding sequence is TGCGCCAGCAGCCAGCAAGCTAGGACTAGCGGGATGACAGATACGCAGTATTTT. The genes are TRBV4-3 and TRBJ2-3, with 12 bases identical to TRBD2. V lost 3 bases to trimming and J lost 3 bases; unmatched junction nucleotides: 10. Germline CDR1 LGHNA, CDR2 YSLEER. The CDR3 has 18 residues.

For the CDR3, the DNA is TGTGCCAGCAGCTCCGGACAGGGACTAGCTTTCTTT. This encodes CASSSGQGLAFF. The chain employs TRBV7-3 and TRBJ1-1; the match to TRBD1 covers 8 bases. The CDR3 runs to 12 residues. J was trimmed by 10 bases and V by 4 bases; bases with no gene match: 5. Germline CDR1 reads SGHTA; CDR2 reads FQGTGA.

V gene TRBV7-2 combines with J gene TRBJ2-1, with D hard to call. CDR3 length: 13 residues. CDR1 and CDR2 from the germline V gene are SGHTA and FQGNSA. The V and J ends lost 3 bases and 10 bases respectively, with 13 bases between them. The CDR3 here is CASSLYSLQEQFF. Here the CDR3 DNA reads TGTGCCAGCAGCTTGTATAGCCTTCAAGAGCAGTTCTTC.

The chain recombines TRBV7-2 with TRBJ2-1; D may be TRBD2 (6 bases). This CDR3 is built from 15 residues. Germline V lookup: CDR1 SGHTA, CDR2 FQGNSA. V lost 0 bases and J lost 1, with 7 bases in between. CDR3 residues: CASSLAGTSYNEQFF. The CDR3, as DNA: TGTGCCAGCAGCTTAGCGGGGACTTCCTACAATGAGCAGTTCTTC.